This TCR beta chain appears in the sequencing data of a study of neurological immune-mediated disorders. The sample holds a few counts of this clonotype. Time point meaning: longitudinal time-point 1 (baseline). MiXCR, applied by TCRdb to the 5' RACE reads, yields one record per CDR3 protein. The sample has about 71,000 distinct CDR3 sequences, roughly a tenth seen once. Specimen: PBMCs. The TCR originated in a man aged 25 to 40 in good health.

In DNA, the CDR3 is TGTGCCAGCTCACCATCAAATCTTCCGGAGAACACTGAAGCTTTCTTT. Protein product: CASSPSNLPENTEAFF. The chain uses TRBV18 and TRBJ1-1; D gene ambiguous. The CDR3 spans 16 residues. Germline V gene lookup returns CDR1 KGHSH and CDR2 LQKENI. Trimming cost V 2 bases and J 1 base, with 14 bases left between them.